One sample yielded the 8 T cell receptor beta chains listed below, sequenced in a study of T-cell reconstitution after alpha-beta-depleted transplantation in children. Unique molecular identifiers were built into the TCRbeta library. TCRdb used MiXCR to reprocess the PCR reads, holding one entry per CDR3 protein. This sample yields around 440,000 distinct CDR3 sequences, of which roughly a tenth are seen a single time; about 2.1% belongs to the top ten. The source material was PBMCs, sampled before TCRalphabeta/CD19-depleted stem cell transplant. The receptors were gathered from a child aged 2 to 15 with inherited bone marrow failure, due to receive a stem cell transplant.

This chain links TRBV15 with TRBJ2-7; tentative D call: TRBD2 (6 bases). The CDR3 totals 14 residues. V was pared by 0 bases and J by 2 bases, with 8 bases between. The germline V gene encodes CDR1 LNHNV and CDR2 YYDKDF (reference sequence). CDR3 protein: CATSRETGAYEQYF. CDR3 DNA sequence: TGTGCCACCAGCAGAGAGACGGGAGCCTACGAGCAGTACTTC.

The chain uses TRBV4-3 and TRBJ2-1; 10 nucleotides align to TRBD2. The CDR3 covers 15 residues. CDR1 LGHNA and CDR2 YSLEER come from the germline V gene. J lost 10 bases, V lost 2 bases, and 8 bases had no gene match. CDR3 nucleotide sequence: TGCGCCAGCAGCCAATCCACCGGGACTAGCGTAGAGCAGTTCTTC. Translated, it gives CASSQSTGTSVEQFF.

This clonotype was detected ten times or more. The genes are TRBV9 and TRBJ2-3; the match to TRBD2 covers 7 bases. Germline CDR1 is SGDLS and CDR2 is YYNGEE. This CDR3 has 16 amino acids. Losses at the gene ends were 2 bases for V and 4 bases for J; bases not matched to a gene: 10. CDR3 DNA sequence: TGTGCCAGCAGCGTTAGCCAGCGGGAACGTCCAGATACGCAGTATTTT. Protein product: CASSVSQRERPDTQYF. The full variable domain, in which reference TRBV9 and TRBJ2-3 provide the parts outside the CDR3, is DSGVTQTPKHLITATGQRVTLRCSPRSGDLSVYWYQQSLDQGLQFLIQYYNGEERAKGNILERFSAQQFPDLHSELNLSSLELGDSALYFCASSVSQRERPDTQYFGPGTRLTVL.

This clonotype was picked up a small number of times. This chain links TRBV5-1 with TRBJ2-7, with 12 bases aligning to TRBD2. Germline values: CDR1 SGHRS, CDR2 YFSETQ. CDR3 size: 21 residues. V lost 6 bases to trimming and J lost 6 bases; unmatched junction nucleotides: 28. CDR3 coding DNA: TGCGCCAGCACCGAAGAGCCTGGACAGCCGATTCTAGCGGGAGGGTTTGGCGAGCAGTACTTC. Protein product: CASTEEPGQPILAGGFGEQYF.

This clonotype was seen ten or more times. The chain joins TRBV12-3 or TRBV12-4 to TRBJ2-2; 11 bases match TRBD2. V was clipped by 7 bases and J by 1 base; unmatched bases: 5. The CDR3 has 16 amino acids. The CDR3 sequence is CASTGGLAGNTGELFF. The CDR3 region has the DNA TGTGCCAGCACCGGAGGACTAGCGGGGAACACCGGGGAGCTGTTTTTT.

This clonotype appeared many times. The rearrangement links TRBV7-6 to TRBJ2-2; D is unclear. The CDR3 runs 12 residues. Deletions cut 0 bases from V and 6 bases from J, with 2 bases between. Germline V gene sequence: CDR1 SGHVS, CDR2 FNYEAQ. As DNA, the CDR3 is TGTGCCAGCAGCTTAGCGTCCGGGGAGCTGTTTTTT. It translates to CASSLASGELFF.

This clonotype came up many times. This sequence joins TRBV12-3 or TRBV12-4 and TRBJ2-7, with 10 bases aligning to TRBD2. V was clipped by 5 bases and J by 6 bases; unmatched bases: 10. The CDR3 has 15 amino acids. This CDR3 reads CASSPRLAGVGEQYF. The CDR3 region has the DNA TGTGCCAGCAGTCCGCGACTAGCGGGTGTTGGCGAGCAGTACTTC.

This clonotype was observed a few times. V is TRBV27 and J is TRBJ2-2, with a tentative D call TRBD2 (6 bases). This CDR3 region has 15 residues. V was shortened by 3 bases and J by 6 bases, with 14 bases between the two germline ends. CDR1 and CDR2 (germline): MNHEY, SMNVEV (reference sequence). The chain's CDR3 is CASSLLREVAGELFF. As DNA, the CDR3 is TGTGCCAGCAGTTTGCTCAGGGAGGTCGCCGGGGAGCTGTTTTTT.